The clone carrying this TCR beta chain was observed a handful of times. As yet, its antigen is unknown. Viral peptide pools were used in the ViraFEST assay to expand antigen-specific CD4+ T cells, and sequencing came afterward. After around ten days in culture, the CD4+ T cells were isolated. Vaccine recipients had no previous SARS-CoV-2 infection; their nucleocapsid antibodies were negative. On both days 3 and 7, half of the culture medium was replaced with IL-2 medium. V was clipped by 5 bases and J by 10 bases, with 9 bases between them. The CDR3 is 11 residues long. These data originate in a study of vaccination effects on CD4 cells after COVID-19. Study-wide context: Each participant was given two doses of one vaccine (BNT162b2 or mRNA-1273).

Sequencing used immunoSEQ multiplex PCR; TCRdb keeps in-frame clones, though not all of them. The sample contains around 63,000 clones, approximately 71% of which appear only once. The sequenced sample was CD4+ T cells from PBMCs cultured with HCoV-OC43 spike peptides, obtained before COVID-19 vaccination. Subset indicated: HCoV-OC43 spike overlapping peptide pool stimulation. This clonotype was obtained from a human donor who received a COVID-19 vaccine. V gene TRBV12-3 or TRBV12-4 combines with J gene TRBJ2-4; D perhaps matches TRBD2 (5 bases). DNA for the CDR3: TGTGCCAGCAGTCACAGCGGTATTCAGTACTTC. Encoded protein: CASSHSGIQYF.